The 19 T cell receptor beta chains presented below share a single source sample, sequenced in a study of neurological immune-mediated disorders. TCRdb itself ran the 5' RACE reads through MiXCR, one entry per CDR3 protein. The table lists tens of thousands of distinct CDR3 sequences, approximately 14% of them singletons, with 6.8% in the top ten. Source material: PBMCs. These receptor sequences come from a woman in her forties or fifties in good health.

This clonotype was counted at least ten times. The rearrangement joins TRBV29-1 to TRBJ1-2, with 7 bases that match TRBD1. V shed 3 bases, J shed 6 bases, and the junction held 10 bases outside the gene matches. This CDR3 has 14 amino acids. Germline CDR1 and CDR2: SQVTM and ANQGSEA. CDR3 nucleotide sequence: TGCAGCGTTGAGGGAGGAGACAGGGTGAATGGCTACACCTTC. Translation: CSVEGGDRVNGYTF. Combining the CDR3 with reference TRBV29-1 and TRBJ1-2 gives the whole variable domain SAVISQKPSRDICQRGTSLTIQCQVDSQVTMMFWYRQQPGQSLTLIATANQGSEATYESGFVIDKFPISRPNLTFSTLTVSNMSPEDSSIYLCSVEGGDRVNGYTFGSGTRLTVV.

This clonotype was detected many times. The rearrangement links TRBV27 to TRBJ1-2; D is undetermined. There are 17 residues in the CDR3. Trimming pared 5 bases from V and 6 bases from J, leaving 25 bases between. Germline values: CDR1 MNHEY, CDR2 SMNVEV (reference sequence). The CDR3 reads CASSAAGGKPGRDGYTF. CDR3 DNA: TGTGCCAGCAGTGCGGCGGGCGGGAAGCCCGGTCGTGATGGCTACACCTTC.

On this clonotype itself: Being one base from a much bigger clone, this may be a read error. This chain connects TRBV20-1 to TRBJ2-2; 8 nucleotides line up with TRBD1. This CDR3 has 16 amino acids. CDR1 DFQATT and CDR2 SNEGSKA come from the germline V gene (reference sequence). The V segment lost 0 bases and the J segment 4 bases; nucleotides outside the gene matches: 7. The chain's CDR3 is CSARDHTGGGTGELFF. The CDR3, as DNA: TGCAGTGCTAGAGATCACACAGGGGGAGGCACCGGGGAGCTGTTTTTT.

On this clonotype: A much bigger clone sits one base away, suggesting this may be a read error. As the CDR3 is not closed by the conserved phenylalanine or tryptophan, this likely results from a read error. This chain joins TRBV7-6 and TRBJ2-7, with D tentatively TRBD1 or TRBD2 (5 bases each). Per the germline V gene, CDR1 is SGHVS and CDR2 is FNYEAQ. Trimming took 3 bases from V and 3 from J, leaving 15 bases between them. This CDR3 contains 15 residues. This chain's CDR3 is CASSFAPGDDYEQYS. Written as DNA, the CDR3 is TGTGCCAGCAGCTTCGCCCCCGGGGACGACTACGAGCAGTACTCC.

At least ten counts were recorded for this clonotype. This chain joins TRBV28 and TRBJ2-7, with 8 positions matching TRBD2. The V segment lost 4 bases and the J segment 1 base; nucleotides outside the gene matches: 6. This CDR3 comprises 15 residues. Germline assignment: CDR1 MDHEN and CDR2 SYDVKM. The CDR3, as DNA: TGTGCCAGCAGTTCGGGAGGGACTACATCCTACGAGCAGTACTTC. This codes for CASSSGGTTSYEQYF.

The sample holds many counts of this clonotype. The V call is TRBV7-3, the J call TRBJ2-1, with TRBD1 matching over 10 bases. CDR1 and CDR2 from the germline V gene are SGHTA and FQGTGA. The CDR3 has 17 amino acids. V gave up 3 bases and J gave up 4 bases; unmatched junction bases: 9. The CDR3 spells CASSLGRDRGPYNEQFF. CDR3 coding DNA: TGTGCCAGCAGCTTGGGACGGGACAGGGGACCTTACAATGAGCAGTTCTTC.

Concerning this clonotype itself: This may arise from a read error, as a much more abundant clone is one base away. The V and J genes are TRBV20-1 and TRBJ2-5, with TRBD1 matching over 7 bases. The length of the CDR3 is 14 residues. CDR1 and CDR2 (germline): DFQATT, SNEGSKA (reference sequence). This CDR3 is CSARGTVRQETQYF. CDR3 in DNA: TGCAGTGCAAGAGGGACAGTGAGACAAGAGACCCAGTACTTC.

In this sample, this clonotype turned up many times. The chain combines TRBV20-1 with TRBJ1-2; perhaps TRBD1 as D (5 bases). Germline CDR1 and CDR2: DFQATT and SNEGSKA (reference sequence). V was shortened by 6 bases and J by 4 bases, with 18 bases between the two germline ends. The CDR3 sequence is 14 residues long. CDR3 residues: CSAPSGHDRYGYTF. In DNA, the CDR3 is TGCAGTGCCCCATCAGGGCATGATCGCTATGGCTACACCTTC.

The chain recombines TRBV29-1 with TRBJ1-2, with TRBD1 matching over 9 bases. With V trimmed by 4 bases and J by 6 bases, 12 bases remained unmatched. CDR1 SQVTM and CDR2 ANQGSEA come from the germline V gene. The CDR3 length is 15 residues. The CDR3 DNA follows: TGCAGCGTTGTTGGGACAGGGACCCAGATGGATGGCTACACCTTC. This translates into CSVVGTGTQMDGYTF.

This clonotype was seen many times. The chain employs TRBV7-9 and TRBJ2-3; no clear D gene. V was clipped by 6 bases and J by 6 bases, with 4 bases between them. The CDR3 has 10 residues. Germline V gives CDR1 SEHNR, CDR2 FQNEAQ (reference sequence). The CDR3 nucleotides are TGTGCCAGCAGACTCGATACGCAGTATTTT. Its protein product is CASRLDTQYF.

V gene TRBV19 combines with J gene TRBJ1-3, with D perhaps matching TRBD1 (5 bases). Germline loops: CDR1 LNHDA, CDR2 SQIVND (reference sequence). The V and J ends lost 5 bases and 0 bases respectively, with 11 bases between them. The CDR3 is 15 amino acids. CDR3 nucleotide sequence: TGTGCCAGTAGTCCGGCGGGGGTCTCTGGAAACACCATATATTTT. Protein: CASSPAGVSGNTIYF.

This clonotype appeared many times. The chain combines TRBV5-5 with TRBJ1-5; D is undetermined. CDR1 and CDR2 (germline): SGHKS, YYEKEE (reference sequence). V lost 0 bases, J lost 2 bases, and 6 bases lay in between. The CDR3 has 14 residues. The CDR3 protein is CASSLESGNQPQHF. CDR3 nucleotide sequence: TGTGCCAGCAGCTTGGAGAGTGGCAATCAGCCCCAGCATTTT.

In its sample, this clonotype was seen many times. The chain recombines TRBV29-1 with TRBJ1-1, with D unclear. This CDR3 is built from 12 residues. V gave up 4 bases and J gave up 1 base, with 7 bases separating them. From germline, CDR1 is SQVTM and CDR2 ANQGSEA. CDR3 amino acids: CSVGRQNTEAFF. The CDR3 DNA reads TGCAGCGTTGGACGGCAGAACACTGAAGCTTTCTTT.

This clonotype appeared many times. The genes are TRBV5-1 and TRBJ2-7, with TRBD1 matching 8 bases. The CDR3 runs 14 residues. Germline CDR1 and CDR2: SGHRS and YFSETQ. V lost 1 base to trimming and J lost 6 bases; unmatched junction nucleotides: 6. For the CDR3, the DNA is TGCGCCAGCAGCTTGATGGACAGGGAAAGCGAGCAGTACTTC. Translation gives CASSLMDRESEQYF.

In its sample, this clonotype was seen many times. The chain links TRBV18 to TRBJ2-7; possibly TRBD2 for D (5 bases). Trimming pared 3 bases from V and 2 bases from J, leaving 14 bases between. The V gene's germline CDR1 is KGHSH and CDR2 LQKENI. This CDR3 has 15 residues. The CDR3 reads CASSPLAGATYEQYF. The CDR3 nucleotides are TGTGCCAGCTCACCTCTGGCGGGCGCTACCTACGAGCAGTACTTC.

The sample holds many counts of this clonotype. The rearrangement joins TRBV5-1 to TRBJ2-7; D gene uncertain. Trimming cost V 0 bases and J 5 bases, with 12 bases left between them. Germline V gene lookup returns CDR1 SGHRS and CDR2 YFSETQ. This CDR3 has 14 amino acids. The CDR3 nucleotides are TGCGCCAGCAGCTTGGTTTCAGGCGCCGACGAGCAGTACTTC. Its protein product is CASSLVSGADEQYF.

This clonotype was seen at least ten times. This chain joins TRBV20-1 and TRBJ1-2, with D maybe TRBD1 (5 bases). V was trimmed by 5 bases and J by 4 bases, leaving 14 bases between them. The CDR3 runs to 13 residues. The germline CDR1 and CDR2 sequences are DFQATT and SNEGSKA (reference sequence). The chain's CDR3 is CSAPRRGIYGYTF. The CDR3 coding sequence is TGCAGTGCTCCCCGGAGGGGCATCTATGGCTACACCTTC.

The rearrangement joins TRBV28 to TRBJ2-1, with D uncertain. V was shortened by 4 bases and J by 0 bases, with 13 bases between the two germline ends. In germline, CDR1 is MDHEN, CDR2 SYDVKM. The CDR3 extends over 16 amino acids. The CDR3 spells CASSSHSPSSYNEQFF. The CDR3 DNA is TGTGCCAGCAGTTCGCACAGCCCTAGCTCCTACAATGAGCAGTTCTTC.

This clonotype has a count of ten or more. CDR3 in amino acids: CASSSTSGDPYEQYF. CDR3 nucleotides: TGCGCCAGCAGCTCTACTAGCGGGGATCCCTACGAGCAGTACTTC. This chain joins TRBV5-1 and TRBJ2-7; 10 bases align to TRBD2. The J segment lost 2 bases and the V segment lost 3 bases, leaving 5 bases of the junction unmatched. The CDR3 extends over 15 amino acids. Germline CDR1 reads SGHRS; CDR2 reads YFSETQ.